The T cell receptor beta chain under discussion was sequenced for a study of cytomegalovirus exposure and HLA in healthy donors. Whole-study findings and limits: Sequence variants that were highly shared formed a cluster that was likely a sequencing artifact. Some segments of the V type, notably TRBV6-2 and TRBV6-3, were excluded as indistinguishable.

It was with 60 Vbeta and 13 Jbeta primers that the PCR ran. The repertoire was sequenced with immunoSEQ multiplex PCR; TCRdb's copy has only in-frame clones and lacks some. The sample has some 180,000 clones; around 81% are singletons. Concerning this clone itself: Its antigen is not known.

The germline gives CDR1 SEHNR, CDR2 FQNEAQ (reference sequence). The CDR3 is made up of 15 amino acids. V shed 4 bases and J 6 bases; nucleotides not matched to a gene: 10. Sequenced: PBMCs. The chain is built from TRBV7-9 and TRBJ1-2, with 8 bases fitting TRBD1. The sequence came from a man under 40 in good health and CMV-seronegative. For the CDR3, the DNA is TGTGCCAGCAGCTCTGCAGACAGGGGCGCGAATGGCTACACCTTC. Encoded protein: CASSSADRGANGYTF.